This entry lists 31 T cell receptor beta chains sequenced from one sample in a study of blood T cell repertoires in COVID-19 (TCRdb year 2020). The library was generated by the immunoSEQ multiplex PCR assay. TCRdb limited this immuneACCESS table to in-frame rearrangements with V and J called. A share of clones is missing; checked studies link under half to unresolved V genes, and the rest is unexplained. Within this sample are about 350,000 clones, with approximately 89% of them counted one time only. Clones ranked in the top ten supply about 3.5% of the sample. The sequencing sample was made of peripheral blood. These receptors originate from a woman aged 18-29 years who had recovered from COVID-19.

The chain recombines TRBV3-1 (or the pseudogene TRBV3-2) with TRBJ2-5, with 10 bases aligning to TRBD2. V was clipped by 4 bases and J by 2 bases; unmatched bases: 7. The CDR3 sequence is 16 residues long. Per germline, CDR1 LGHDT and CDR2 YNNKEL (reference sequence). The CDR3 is CASSLRTSGAQETQYF. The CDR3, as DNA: TGTGCCAGCAGCCTTCGGACTAGCGGAGCACAAGAGACCCAGTACTTC.

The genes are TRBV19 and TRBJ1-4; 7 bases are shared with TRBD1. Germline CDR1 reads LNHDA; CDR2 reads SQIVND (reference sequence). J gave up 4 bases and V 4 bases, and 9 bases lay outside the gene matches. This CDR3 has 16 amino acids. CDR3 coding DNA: TGTGCCAGTAGTAGCCCAATGGACAGGCTTAATGAAAAACTGTTTTTT. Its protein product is CASSSPMDRLNEKLFF.

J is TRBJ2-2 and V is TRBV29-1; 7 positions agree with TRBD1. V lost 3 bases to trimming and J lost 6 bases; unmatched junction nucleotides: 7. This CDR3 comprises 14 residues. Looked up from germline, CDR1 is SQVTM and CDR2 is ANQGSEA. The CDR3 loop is CSVDFGRGSGELFF. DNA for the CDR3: TGCAGCGTTGATTTCGGCAGGGGGTCCGGGGAGCTGTTTTTT.

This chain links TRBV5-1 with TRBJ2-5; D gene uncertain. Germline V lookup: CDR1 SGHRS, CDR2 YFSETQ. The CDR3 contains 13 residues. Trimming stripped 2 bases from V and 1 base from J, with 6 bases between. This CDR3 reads CASSLLSQETQYF. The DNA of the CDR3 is TGCGCCAGCAGCTTACTCTCCCAAGAGACCCAGTACTTC.

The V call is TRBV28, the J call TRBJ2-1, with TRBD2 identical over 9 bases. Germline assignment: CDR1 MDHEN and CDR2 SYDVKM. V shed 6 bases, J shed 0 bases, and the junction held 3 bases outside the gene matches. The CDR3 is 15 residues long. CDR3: CASSRLADSYNEQFF. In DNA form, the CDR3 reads TGTGCCAGCAGCCGACTAGCGGACTCCTACAATGAGCAGTTCTTC.

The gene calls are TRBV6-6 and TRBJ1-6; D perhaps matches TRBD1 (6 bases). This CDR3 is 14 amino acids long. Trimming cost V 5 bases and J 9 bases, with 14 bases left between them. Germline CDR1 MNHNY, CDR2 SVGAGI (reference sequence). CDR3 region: CASSQGHRTSPLHF. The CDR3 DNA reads TGTGCCAGCAGTCAGGGACATCGGACTTCACCCCTCCACTTT.

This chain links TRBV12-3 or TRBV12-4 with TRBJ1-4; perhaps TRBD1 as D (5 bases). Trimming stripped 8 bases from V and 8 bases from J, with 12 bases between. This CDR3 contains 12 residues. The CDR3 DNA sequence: TGTGCCAGCGGGCGGACAAGGGAAAAACTGTTTTTT. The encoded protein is CASGRTREKLFF.

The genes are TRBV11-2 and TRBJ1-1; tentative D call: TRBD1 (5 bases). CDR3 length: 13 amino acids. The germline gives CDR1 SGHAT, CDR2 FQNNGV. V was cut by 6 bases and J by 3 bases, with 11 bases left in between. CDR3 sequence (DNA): TGTGCCAGCAGAAGGGGTGGGGACACTGAAGCTTTCTTT. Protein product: CASRRGGDTEAFF.

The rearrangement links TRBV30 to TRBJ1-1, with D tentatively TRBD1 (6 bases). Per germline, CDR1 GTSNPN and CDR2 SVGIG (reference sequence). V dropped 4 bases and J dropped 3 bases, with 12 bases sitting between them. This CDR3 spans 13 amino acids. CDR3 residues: CAWTGGRDTEAFF. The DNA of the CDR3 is TGTGCCTGGACTGGGGGCCGGGACACTGAAGCTTTCTTT.

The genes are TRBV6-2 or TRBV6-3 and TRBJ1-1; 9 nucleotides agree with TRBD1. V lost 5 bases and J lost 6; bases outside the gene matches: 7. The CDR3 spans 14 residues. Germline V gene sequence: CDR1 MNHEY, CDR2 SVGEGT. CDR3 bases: TGTGCCAGCAGTAAGTTACAGGGGGCCTCTGAAGCTTTCTTT. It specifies CASSKLQGASEAFF.

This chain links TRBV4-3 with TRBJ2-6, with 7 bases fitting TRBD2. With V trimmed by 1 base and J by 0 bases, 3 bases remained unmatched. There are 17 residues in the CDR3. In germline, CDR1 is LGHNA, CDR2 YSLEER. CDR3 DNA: TGCGCCAGCAGCCAAGCCGGCGGGGGCTCTGGGGCCAACGTCCTGACTTTC. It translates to CASSQAGGGSGANVLTF.

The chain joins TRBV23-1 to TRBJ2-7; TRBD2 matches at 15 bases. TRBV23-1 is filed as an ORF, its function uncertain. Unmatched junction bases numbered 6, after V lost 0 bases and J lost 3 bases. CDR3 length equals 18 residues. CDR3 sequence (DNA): TGCGCCAGCAGTCAATCGTGTGGACTAGCGGGAGGGGTCTACGAGCAGTACGTC. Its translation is CASSQSCGLAGGVYEQYV.

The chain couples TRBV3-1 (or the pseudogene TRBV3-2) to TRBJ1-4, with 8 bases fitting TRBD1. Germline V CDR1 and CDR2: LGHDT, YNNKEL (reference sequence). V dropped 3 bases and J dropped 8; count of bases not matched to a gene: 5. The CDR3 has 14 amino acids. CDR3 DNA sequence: TGTGCCAGCAGCCAGACAGGGGTAGGGGAAAAACTGTTTTTT. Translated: CASSQTGVGEKLFF.

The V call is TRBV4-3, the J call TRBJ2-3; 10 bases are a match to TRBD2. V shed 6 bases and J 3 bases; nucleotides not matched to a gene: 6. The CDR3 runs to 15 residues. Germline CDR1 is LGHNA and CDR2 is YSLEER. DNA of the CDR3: TGCGCCAGCAGTCCCGGGACTAGCGAGACAGATACGCAGTATTTT. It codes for CASSPGTSETDTQYF.

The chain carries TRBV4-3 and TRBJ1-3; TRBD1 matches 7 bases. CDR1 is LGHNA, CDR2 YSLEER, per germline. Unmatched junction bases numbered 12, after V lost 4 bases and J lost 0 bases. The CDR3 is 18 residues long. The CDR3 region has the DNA TGCGCCAGCAGCCTAGAGATGACAGGGCCTTCCTCTGGAAACACCATATATTTT. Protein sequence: CASSLEMTGPSSGNTIYF.

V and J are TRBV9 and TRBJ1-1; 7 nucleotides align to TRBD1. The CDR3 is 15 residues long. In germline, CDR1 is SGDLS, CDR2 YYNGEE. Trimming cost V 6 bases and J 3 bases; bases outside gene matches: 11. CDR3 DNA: TGTGCCAGCACCCCAACCCCGACAGGGCACACTGAAGCTTTCTTT. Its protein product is CASTPTPTGHTEAFF.

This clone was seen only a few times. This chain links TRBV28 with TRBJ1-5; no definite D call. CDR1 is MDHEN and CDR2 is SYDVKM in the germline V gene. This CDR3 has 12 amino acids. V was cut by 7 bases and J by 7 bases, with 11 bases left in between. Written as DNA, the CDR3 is TGTGCCAGCAATGAGGGAGGACAGCCCCAGCATTTT. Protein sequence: CASNEGGQPQHF.

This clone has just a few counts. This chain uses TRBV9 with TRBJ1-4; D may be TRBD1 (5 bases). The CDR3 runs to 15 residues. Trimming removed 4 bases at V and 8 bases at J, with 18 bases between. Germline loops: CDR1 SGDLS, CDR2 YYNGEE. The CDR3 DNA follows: TGTGCCAGCAGCCCCAGCGGGAGGGGAGAGGAAAAACTGTTTTTT. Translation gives CASSPSGRGEEKLFF.

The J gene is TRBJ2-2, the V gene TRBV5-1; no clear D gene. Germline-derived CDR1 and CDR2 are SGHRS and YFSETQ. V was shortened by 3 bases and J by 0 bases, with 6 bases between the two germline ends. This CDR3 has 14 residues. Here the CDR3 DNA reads TGCGCCAGCAGCTATCCAGCGAACACCGGGGAGCTGTTTTTT. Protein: CASSYPANTGELFF.

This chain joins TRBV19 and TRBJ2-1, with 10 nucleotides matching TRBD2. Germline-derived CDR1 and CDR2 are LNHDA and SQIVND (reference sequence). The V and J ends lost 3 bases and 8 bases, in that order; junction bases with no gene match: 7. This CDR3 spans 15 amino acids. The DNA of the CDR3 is TGTGCCAGTAGTATCTTAGCGGGAGGTCACGATGAGCAGTTCTTC. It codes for CASSILAGGHDEQFF.

The CDR3 DNA reads TGTGCCAGCAGCTACCGTCGTCCTCTTGCGGGCTCCACAGATACGCAGTATTTT. Translated, it gives CASSYRRPLAGSTDTQYF. The V and J genes are TRBV11-2 and TRBJ2-3; possibly TRBD2 for D (5 bases). The length of the CDR3 is 18 residues. Looked up from germline, CDR1 is SGHAT and CDR2 is FQNNGV. Trimming removed 4 bases from V and 2 bases from J, with 22 bases in between.

The CDR3 sequence is CASSFRTGGYTEAFF. For the CDR3, the DNA is TGTGCCAGCAGTTTTAGAACAGGGGGCTACACTGAAGCTTTCTTT. The J gene is TRBJ1-1, the V gene TRBV6-6, with TRBD1 matching over 9 bases. The junction had 6 bases not matched to a gene; V was cut back by 4 bases and J by 3 bases. The CDR3 has 15 amino acids. From germline, CDR1 is MNHNY and CDR2 SVGAGI (reference sequence).

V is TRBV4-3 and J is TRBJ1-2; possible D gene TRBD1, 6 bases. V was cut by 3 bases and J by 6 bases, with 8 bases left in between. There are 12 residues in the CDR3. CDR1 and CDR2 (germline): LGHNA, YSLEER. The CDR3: CASSQGADGYTF. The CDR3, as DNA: TGCGCCAGCAGCCAGGGGGCTGATGGCTACACCTTC.

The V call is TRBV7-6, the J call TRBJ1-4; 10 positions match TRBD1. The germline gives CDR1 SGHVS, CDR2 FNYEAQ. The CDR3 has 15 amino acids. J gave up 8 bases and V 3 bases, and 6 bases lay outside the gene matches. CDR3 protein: CASSLGTGAVEKLFF. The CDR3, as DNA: TGTGCCAGCAGCTTGGGGACAGGGGCGGTAGAAAAACTGTTTTTT. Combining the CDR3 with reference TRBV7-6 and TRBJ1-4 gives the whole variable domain GAGVSQSPRYKVTKRGQDVALRCDPISGHVSLYWYRQALGQGPEFLTYFNYEAQQDKSGLPNDRFSAERPEGSISTLTIQRTEQRDSAMYRCASSLGTGAVEKLFFGSGTQLSVL.

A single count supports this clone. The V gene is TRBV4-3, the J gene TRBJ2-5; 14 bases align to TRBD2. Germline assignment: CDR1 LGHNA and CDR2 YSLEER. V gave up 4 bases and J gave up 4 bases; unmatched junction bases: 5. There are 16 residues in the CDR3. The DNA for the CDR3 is TGCGCCAGCAGCCGGGGACTAGCGGGAGCGGTAGAGACCCAGTACTTC. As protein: CASSRGLAGAVETQYF.

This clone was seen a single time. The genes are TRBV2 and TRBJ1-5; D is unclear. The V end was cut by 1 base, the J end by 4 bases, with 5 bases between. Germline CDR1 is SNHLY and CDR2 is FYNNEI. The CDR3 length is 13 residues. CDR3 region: CASSEGQNQPQHF. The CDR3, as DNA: TGTGCCAGCAGTGAAGGTCAAAATCAGCCCCAGCATTTT.

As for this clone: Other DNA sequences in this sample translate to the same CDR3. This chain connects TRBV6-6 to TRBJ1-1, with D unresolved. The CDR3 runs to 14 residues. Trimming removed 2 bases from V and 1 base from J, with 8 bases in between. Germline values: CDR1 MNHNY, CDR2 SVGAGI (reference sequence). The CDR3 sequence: CASSYGQPNTEAFF. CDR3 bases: TGTGCCAGCAGTTACGGGCAGCCGAACACTGAAGCTTTCTTT.

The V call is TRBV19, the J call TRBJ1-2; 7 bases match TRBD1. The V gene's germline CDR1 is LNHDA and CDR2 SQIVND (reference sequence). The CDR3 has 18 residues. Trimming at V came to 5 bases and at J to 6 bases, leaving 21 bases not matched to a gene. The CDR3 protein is CASSAIPGQKLELDGYTF. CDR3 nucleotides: TGTGCCAGTAGTGCAATACCGGGACAGAAATTGGAATTGGATGGCTACACCTTC.

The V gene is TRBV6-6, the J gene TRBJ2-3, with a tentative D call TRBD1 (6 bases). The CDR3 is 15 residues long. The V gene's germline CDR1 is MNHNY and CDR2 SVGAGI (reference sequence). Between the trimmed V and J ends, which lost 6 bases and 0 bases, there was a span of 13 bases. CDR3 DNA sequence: TGTGCCAGCAGGTCCGGGACAACAAGCACAGATACGCAGTATTTT. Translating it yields CASRSGTTSTDTQYF.

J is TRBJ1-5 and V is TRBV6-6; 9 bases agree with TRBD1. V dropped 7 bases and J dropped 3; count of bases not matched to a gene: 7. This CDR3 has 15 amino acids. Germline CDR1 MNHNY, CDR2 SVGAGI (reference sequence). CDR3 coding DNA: TGTGCCAGCACCACCGGGACAGGGAACAATCAGCCCCAGCATTTT. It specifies CASTTGTGNNQPQHF.

This CDR3 is CASSGLAGTDTQYF. For the CDR3, the DNA is TGTGCCAGCAGCGGTCTAGCGGGCACAGATACGCAGTATTTT. J is TRBJ2-3 and V is TRBV2, with 7 bases lining up with TRBD2. J gave up 1 base and V 6 bases, and 4 bases lay outside the gene matches. There are 14 residues in the CDR3. Germline V gene lookup returns CDR1 SNHLY and CDR2 FYNNEI.